This T cell receptor (beta chain) was identified in a study of blood T cell repertoires in COVID-19 (dated by TCRdb to 2019 to 2021). In the study overall: The collaborator samples originated in the United States, Italy and Spain and spanned the acute and convalescent phases of COVID-19. The prospective study material was composed of cDNA or gDNA derived from T cells, B-cell-depleted T cells, or PBMCs. Deeply sampled blood TCRbeta repertoires from subjects exposed to, actively infected with, or recovered from COVID-19 were included in the dataset. A freely available public database, intended as a resource for researchers studying the immune response to SARS-CoV-2, is where the repertoires were released. The samples were drawn from two sources: the first 160 participants of the ongoing ImmuneRACE study, and about 1,300 subjects contributed by 6 global collaborators. The sample metadata nearly always contained a de-identified subject ID, COVID-19 status, age in years and sex. Where available, HLA class I and class II types were obtained from metadata supplied by the sample provider rather than from assay-based typing. What the research found in general, with its limitations: The amount of clinical and demographic metadata varied by source and participant and was provided uncurated.

As for this clone: Its antigen remains unidentified. Per-base quality was not reported, and no clone a single base away is much larger than it.

Taken from the germline V gene, the CDR1 and CDR2 loops are SQVTM and ANQGSEA. Spanning cysteine to phenylalanine, the CDR3 consists of 14 amino acids. Only the CDR3 DNA stays, 42 bases, in frame from base 1. Trimming leaves V shorter by 5 bases and J shorter by 4 bases, with the junction holding 11 bases beyond the gene matches. TCRbeta CDR3 regions were amplified from genomic DNA using the immunoSEQ Assay, a bias-controlled multiplex PCR. The original pipeline was this. The number of nucleated cells in each sample was estimated from the amplification of reference gene primers within the assay. To quantify the absolute abundance of each unique TCRbeta CDR3 rearrangement, sequence reads were collapsed and filtered. For each sample, productive Simpson clonality was calculated by taking the square root of Simpson's diversity index across productive rearrangements. What TCRdb holds here is the immuneACCESS table cut down to in-frame rearrangements. Part of the clones is not present; checked against another copy, under half of the missing clones reflect an unresolved V gene, and the others are unexplained. D and trimming were read from the DNA, whereas the V and J calls and clone size are those reported in that table. The sample includes about 190,000 clones, with about 86% observed a single time. The ten largest clones capture around 12% of the sample.

In Seattle, one collaborating source enrolled patients while the infection was active and tracked those patients longitudinally over the course of disease. The collaborating institutions used their own protocols to collect whole blood in K2EDTA tubes. For TCRbeta analysis, collaborators shipped samples in one of three forms: frozen whole blood, isolated PBMCs, or DNA extracted from either of those sample types. This clonotype was obtained from a woman in her seventies with COVID-19, enrolled during active disease. The chain was built from TRBV29-1 and TRBJ2-7, with 7 bases matching TRBD1. The material sequenced was peripheral blood. This receptor has the CDR3 CSVSWTGGLYEQYF. The nucleotides read TGCAGCGTTTCCTGGACAGGAGGACTGTACGAGCAGTACTTC.